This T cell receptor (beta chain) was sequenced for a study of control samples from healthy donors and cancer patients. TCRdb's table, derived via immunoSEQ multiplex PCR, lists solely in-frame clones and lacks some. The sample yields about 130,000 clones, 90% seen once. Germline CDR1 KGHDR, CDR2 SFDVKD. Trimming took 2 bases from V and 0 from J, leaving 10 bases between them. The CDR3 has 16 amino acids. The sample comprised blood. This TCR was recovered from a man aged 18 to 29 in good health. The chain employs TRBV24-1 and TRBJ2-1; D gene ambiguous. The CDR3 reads CATSDYGRSSYNEQFF. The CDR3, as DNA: TGTGCCACCAGTGATTATGGACGGAGCTCCTACAATGAGCAGTTCTTC.